This entry lists 18 T cell receptor beta chains sequenced from one sample in a study of regulatory T cells in long-lasting Graves disease. Relying on iRepertoire HTBI primers and Arm-PCR of CDR3 regions, the team built TCR beta libraries. TCRdb processed the multiplex PCR reads anew with MiXCR; each CDR3 protein has one entry. The sample lists hundreds of thousands of distinct CDR3 sequences; 25% to 30% were seen once. Time point indicated: persistent/refractory GD, antithyroid drugs over 5 years with positive TRAb. The TCR library was made from RNA extracted from PBMCs. This sample comprised peripheral blood mononuclear cells (PBMCs), obtained when the disease was refractory, from a patient treated with antithyroid drugs. The receptors were sampled from a female donor with Graves disease.

The chain couples TRBV29-1 to TRBJ2-7; D call uncertain. Trimming left V 1 base short and J 0 bases short, with 1 base between. Germline assignment: CDR1 SQVTM and CDR2 ANQGSEA. The CDR3 covers 11 residues. The DNA of the CDR3 is TGCAGCGTTGAAGTCTCCTACGAGCAGTACTTC. Its protein product is CSVEVSYEQYF.

This clonotype has more than one count but fewer than ten. The genes are TRBV27 and TRBJ1-5; 8 bases fit TRBD1. The CDR3 runs 14 residues. The germline V gene has CDR1 MNHEY and CDR2 SMNVEV (reference sequence). The J segment lost 5 bases and the V segment lost 5 bases, leaving 5 bases of the junction unmatched. Here the CDR3 DNA reads TGTGCCAGCAGTGGGGACAGGCCTCATCAGCCCCAGCATTTT. Protein: CASSGDRPHQPQHF.

The V gene is TRBV2, the J gene TRBJ1-1; tentatively, D is TRBD1 (6 bases). V lost 5 bases, J lost 4 bases, and 17 bases lay in between. From germline, CDR1 is SNHLY and CDR2 FYNNEI. The CDR3 totals 15 residues. DNA of the CDR3: TGTGCCAGCAGTCACGGGGGGGCTGGAGGCACTGAAGCTTTCTTT. Protein sequence: CASSHGGAGGTEAFF.

The chain is built from TRBV19 and TRBJ1-5, with 7 bases identical to TRBD1. The CDR3 is made up of 15 amino acids. V gave up 6 bases and J gave up 3 bases; unmatched junction bases: 8. Germline V lookup: CDR1 LNHDA, CDR2 SQIVND (reference sequence). The CDR3 region has the DNA TGTGCCAGTAGACCCGACAGGGTCCCCAATCAGCCCCAGCATTTT. Translating it yields CASRPDRVPNQPQHF. The full variable domain, with the rest looked up from reference TRBV19 and TRBJ1-5, is DGGITQSPKYLFRKEGQNVTLSCEQNLNHDAMYWYRQDPGQGLRLIYYSQIVNDFQKGDIAEGYSVSREKKESFPLTVTSAQKNPTAFYLCASRPDRVPNQPQHFGDGTRLSIL.

The rearrangement links TRBV25-1 to TRBJ1-1; possible D gene TRBD1, 6 bases. Germline V lookup: CDR1 MGHDK, CDR2 SYGVNS. This CDR3 has 16 residues. Deletions cut 5 bases from V and 1 base from J, with 17 bases between. CDR3 region: CASSSPDRLKNTEAFF. CDR3 DNA: TGTGCCAGCAGTTCCCCGGACAGACTGAAGAACACTGAAGCTTTCTTT. Supplemented by reference TRBV25-1 and TRBJ1-1, the full variable domain reads EADIYQTPRYLVIGTGKKITLECSQTMGHDKMYWYQQDPGMELHLIHYSYGVNSTEKGDLSSESTVSRIRTEHFPLTLESARPSHTSQYLCASSSPDRLKNTEAFFGQGTRLTVV.

The chain combines TRBV4-2 with TRBJ2-4; the match to TRBD2 covers 7 bases. Trimming at V came to 5 bases and at J to 1 base, leaving 5 bases not matched to a gene. Germline V lookup: CDR1 LGHNA, CDR2 YNFKEQ. The CDR3 runs to 15 residues. The CDR3 spells CASSLGRVAKNIQYF. CDR3 DNA sequence: TGTGCCAGCAGCTTAGGGAGGGTGGCCAAAAACATTCAGTACTTC.

V is TRBV5-1 and J is TRBJ1-2; the D gene is possibly TRBD1 (6 bases). This CDR3 is built from 16 residues. Germline values: CDR1 SGHRS, CDR2 YFSETQ. The V end lost 5 bases, the J end lost 4 bases, and 21 bases lay between the germline ends. The CDR3 DNA reads as TGCGCCAGCAGACCTCCCGAGGGGGGCAGTCGCTATGGCTACACCTTC. Protein: CASRPPEGGSRYGYTF. Full variable domain (remainder filled in from reference TRBV5-1 and TRBJ1-2): KAGVTQTPRYLIKTRGQQVTLSCSPISGHRSVSWYQQTPGQGLQFLFEYFSETQRNKGNFPGRFSGRQFSNSRSEMNVSTLELGDSALYLCASRPPEGGSRYGYTFGSGTRLTVV.

The V gene is TRBV29-1, the J gene TRBJ2-7; no definite D call. Trimming pared 3 bases from V and 4 bases from J, leaving 10 bases between. Germline CDR1 is SQVTM and CDR2 is ANQGSEA. This CDR3 is built from 12 residues. The CDR3 DNA reads as TGCAGCGTTGATTCAGAATCTTACGAGCAGTACTTC. It encodes CSVDSESYEQYF.

This clonotype turned up a few times. This chain links TRBV6-1 with TRBJ2-7; D possibly corresponds to TRBD2 (5 bases). The germline V gene encodes CDR1 MNHNS and CDR2 SASEGT. The CDR3 is made up of 15 amino acids. V was cut by 4 bases and J by 0 bases, with 13 bases left in between. CDR3 loop: CASSVDQRSSYEQYF. The DNA of the CDR3 is TGTGCCAGCAGTGTGGATCAGCGGAGCTCCTACGAGCAGTACTTC.

This clonotype was detected a few times. The genes are TRBV3-1 and TRBJ1-2; 9 bases line up with TRBD1. Trimming took 0 bases from V and 8 from J; bases not matched to a gene: 4. The CDR3 contains 14 residues. The germline CDR1 and CDR2 sequences are LGHDT and YNNKEL (reference sequence). CDR3 in DNA: TGTGCCAGCAGCCAAGAGGACAGGGGTTACGGCTACACCTTC. Translation: CASSQEDRGYGYTF.

This chain connects TRBV6-1 to TRBJ1-2; TRBD1 matches 7 bases. The CDR3 runs to 15 residues. Germline V gene lookup returns CDR1 MNHNS and CDR2 SASEGT. The V segment lost 5 bases and the J segment 5 bases; nucleotides outside the gene matches: 11. The DNA for the CDR3 is TGTGCCAGCAGTCTACCGGGACAGATGACTTATGGCTACACCTTC. This gives the protein CASSLPGQMTYGYTF.

A few counts support this clonotype. This rearrangement joins TRBV10-3 to TRBJ1-1; D perhaps matches TRBD1 (6 bases). The V end was cut by 6 bases, the J end by 1 base, with 15 bases between. The CDR3 is made up of 15 amino acids. Germline V gene data show CDR1 as ENHRY and CDR2 as SYGVKD. CDR3 nucleotides: TGTGCCATCAGCCCTCGTTTAGGGGGGAACACTGAAGCTTTCTTT. Amino acid sequence: CAISPRLGGNTEAFF.

The gene calls are TRBV7-3 and TRBJ1-1; 8 nucleotides agree with TRBD1. The CDR3 has 15 residues. Germline V gene lookup returns CDR1 SGHTA and CDR2 FQGTGA. Trimming at V came to 1 base and at J to 5 bases, leaving 6 bases not matched to a gene. The CDR3 DNA follows: TGTGCCAGCAGCTTAAACCAGGGGGCGCGGACTGAAGCTTTCTTT. Translating it yields CASSLNQGARTEAFF.

This clonotype occurred a few times. This rearrangement joins TRBV20-1 to TRBJ1-6; TRBD1 might be the D (5 bases). In germline, CDR1 is DFQATT, CDR2 SNEGSKA (reference sequence). With 3 bases removed from V and 0 bases from J, the gap between germline ends came to 9 bases. CDR3 size: 15 residues. CDR3 DNA sequence: TGCAGTGCTAGGGACACGAGCTCCTATAATTCACCCCTCCACTTT. Amino acid sequence: CSARDTSSYNSPLHF.

This clonotype was recorded many times. The V call is TRBV2, the J call TRBJ1-1; possibly TRBD1 for D (6 bases). Germline V gene lookup returns CDR1 SNHLY and CDR2 FYNNEI. This CDR3 is 17 amino acids long. V was shortened by 2 bases and J by 3 bases, with 19 bases between the two germline ends. The CDR3 here is CASSEREGRQGHTEAFF. In DNA form, the CDR3 reads TGTGCCAGCAGTGAAAGGGAAGGGAGGCAGGGGCACACTGAAGCTTTCTTT.

Only a few counts were recorded for this clonotype. This chain uses TRBV4-1 with TRBJ2-7; 8 bases are a match to TRBD2. CDR1 MGHRA and CDR2 YSYEKL come from the germline V gene. V dropped 2 bases and J dropped 3; count of bases not matched to a gene: 6. The CDR3 totals 15 residues. The CDR3 spells CASSQPSRGDYEQYF. CDR3 coding DNA: TGCGCCAGCAGCCAACCCTCGCGGGGGGACTACGAGCAGTACTTC.

This clonotype appeared many times. The chain recombines TRBV27 with TRBJ1-1; the match to TRBD1 covers 10 bases. The V gene's germline CDR1 is MNHEY and CDR2 SMNVEV (reference sequence). CDR3 length equals 16 residues. J lost 0 bases, V lost 5 bases, and 6 bases had no gene match. In DNA, the CDR3 is TGTGCCAGCAGTCTGGGGACAGGGGCCATGAACACTGAAGCTTTCTTT. It yields the protein CASSLGTGAMNTEAFF.

The J gene is TRBJ2-7, the V gene TRBV9; the match to TRBD1 covers 7 bases. The ends lost 3 bases at V and 3 bases at J; junction bases unmatched: 6. Germline assignment: CDR1 SGDLS and CDR2 YYNGEE. The CDR3 length is 14 residues. DNA for the CDR3: TGTGCCAGCAGCGCCGGGACAGATAACTACGAGCAGTACTTC. This encodes CASSAGTDNYEQYF.